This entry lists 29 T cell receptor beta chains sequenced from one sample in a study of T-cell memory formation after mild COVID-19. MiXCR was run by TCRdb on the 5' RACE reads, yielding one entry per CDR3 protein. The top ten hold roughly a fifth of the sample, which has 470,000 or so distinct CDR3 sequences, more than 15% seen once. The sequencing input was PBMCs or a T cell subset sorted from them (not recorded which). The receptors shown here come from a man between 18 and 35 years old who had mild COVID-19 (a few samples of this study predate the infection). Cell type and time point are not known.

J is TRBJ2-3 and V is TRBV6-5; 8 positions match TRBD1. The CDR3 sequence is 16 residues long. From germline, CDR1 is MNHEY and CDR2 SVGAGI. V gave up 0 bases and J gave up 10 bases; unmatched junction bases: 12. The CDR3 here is CASSYSQGQDRCSQYF. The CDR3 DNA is TGTGCCAGCAGTTACTCTCAGGGACAGGATCGGTGTTCGCAGTATTTT.

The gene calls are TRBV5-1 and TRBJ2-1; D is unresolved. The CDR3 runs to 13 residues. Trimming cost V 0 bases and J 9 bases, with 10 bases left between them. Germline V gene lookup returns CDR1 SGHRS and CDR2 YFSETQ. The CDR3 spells CASSLGGMSEQFF. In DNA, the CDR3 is TGCGCCAGCAGCTTGGGGGGAATGAGTGAGCAGTTCTTC.

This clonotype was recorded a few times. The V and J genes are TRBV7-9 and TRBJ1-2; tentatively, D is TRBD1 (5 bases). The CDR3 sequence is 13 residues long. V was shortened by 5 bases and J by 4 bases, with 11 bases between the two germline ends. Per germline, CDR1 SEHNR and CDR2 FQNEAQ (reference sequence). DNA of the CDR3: TGTGCCAGCAGCCAGTCGGGGGGCTATGGCTACACCTTC. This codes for CASSQSGGYGYTF.

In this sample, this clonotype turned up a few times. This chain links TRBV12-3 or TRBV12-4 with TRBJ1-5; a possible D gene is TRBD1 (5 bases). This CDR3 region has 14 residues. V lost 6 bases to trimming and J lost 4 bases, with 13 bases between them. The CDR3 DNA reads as TGTGCCAGCAGACTCAGACAGCGTAATCAGCCCCAGCATTTT. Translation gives CASRLRQRNQPQHF.

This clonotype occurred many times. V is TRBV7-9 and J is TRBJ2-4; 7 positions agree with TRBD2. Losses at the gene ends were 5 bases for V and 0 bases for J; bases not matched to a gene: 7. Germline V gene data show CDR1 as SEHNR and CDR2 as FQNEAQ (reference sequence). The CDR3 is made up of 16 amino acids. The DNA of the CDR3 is TGTGCCAGCAGCACGAACGCGGGGGTAGCCAAAAACATTCAGTACTTC. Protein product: CASSTNAGVAKNIQYF. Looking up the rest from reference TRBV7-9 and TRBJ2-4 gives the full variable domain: DTGVSQNPRHKITKRGQNVTFRCDPISEHNRLYWYRQTLGQGPEFLTYFQNEAQLEKSRLLSDRFSAERPKGSFSTLEIQRTEQGDSAMYLCASSTNAGVAKNIQYFGAGTRLSVL.

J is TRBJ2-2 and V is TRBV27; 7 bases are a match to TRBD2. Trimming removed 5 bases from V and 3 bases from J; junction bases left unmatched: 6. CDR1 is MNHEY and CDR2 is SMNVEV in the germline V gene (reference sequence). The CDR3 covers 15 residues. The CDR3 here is CASSPLAGDTGELFF. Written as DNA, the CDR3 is TGTGCCAGCAGTCCCTTGGCGGGGGACACCGGGGAGCTGTTTTTT.

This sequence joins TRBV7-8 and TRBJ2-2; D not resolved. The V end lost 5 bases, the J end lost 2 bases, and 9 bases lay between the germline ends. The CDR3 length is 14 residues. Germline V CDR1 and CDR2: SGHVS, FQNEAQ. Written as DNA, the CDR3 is TGTGCCAGCAGCATACTTTTAAACACCGGGGAGCTGTTTTTT. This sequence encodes CASSILLNTGELFF.

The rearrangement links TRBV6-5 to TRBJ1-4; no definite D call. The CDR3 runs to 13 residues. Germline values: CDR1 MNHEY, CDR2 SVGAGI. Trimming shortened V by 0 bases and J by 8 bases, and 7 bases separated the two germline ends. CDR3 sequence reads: CASSYSSKEKLFF. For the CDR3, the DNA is TGTGCCAGCAGTTACTCGAGTAAGGAAAAACTGTTTTTT.

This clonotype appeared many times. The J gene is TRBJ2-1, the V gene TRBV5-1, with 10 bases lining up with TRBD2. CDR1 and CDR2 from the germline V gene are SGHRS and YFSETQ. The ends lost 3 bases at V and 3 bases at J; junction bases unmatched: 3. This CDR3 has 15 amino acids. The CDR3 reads CASSSSSGGYNEQFF. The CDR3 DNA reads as TGCGCCAGCAGCTCCTCTAGCGGGGGCTACAATGAGCAGTTCTTC.

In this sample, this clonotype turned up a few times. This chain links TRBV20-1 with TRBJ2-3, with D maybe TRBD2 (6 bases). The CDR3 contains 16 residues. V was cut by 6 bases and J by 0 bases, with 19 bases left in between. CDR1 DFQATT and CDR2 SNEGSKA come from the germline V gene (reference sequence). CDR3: CSARDAGIFSTDTQYF. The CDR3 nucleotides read TGCAGTGCCCGAGATGCGGGGATTTTTAGCACAGATACGCAGTATTTT.

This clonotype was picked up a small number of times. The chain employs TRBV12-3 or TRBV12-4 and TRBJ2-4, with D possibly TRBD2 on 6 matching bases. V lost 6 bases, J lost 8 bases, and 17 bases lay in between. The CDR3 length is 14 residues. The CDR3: CASRRWGDLDIQYF. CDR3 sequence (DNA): TGTGCCAGCAGACGCTGGGGGGATCTGGACATTCAGTACTTC.

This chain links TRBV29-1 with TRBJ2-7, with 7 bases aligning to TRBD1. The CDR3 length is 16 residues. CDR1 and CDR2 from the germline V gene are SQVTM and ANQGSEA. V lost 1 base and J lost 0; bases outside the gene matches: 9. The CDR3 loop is CSVEGAQGKGSYEQYF. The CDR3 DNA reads TGCAGCGTTGAAGGAGCACAGGGGAAGGGCTCCTACGAGCAGTACTTC.

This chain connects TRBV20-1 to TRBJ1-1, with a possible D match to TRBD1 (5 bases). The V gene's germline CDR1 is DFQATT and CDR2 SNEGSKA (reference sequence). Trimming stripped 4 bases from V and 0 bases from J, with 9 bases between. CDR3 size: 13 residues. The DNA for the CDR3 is TGCAGTGCTATCCAGGGCATGAACACTGAAGCTTTCTTT. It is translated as CSAIQGMNTEAFF.

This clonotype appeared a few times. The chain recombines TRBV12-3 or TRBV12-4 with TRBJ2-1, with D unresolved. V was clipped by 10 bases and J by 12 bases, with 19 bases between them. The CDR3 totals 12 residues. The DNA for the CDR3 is TGTGCCACACAGAGAGACGGCGTCGGGCAGTTCTTC. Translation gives CATQRDGVGQFF.

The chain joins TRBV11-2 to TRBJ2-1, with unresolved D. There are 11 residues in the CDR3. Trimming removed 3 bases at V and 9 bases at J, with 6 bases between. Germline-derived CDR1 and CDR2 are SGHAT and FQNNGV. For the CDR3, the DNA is TGTGCCAGCAGCTTCGCTGGTGAGCAGTTCTTC. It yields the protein CASSFAGEQFF.

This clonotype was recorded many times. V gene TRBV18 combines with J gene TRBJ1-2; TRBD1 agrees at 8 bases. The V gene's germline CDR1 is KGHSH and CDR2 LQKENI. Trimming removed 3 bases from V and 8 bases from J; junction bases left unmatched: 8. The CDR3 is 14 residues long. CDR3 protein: CASSPNGQGGGYTF. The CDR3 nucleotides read TGTGCCAGCTCACCTAATGGACAGGGTGGAGGCTACACCTTC.

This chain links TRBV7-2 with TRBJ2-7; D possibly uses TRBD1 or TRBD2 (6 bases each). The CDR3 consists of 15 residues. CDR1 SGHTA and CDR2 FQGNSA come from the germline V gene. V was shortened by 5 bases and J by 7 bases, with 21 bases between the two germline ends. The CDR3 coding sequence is TGTGCCAGCAGCCTCCTAGGGGGGATTGGGTGGGAGCAGTACGTC. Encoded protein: CASSLLGGIGWEQYV.

CDR3 DNA sequence: TGTGCCAGCAGCTGGAGGACAGGGCGTTCACCCCTCCACTTT. It translates to CASSWRTGRSPLHF. This sequence joins TRBV5-6 and TRBJ1-6, with 8 bases fitting TRBD1. Trimming cost V 3 bases and J 9 bases; bases outside gene matches: 5. This CDR3 contains 14 residues. Germline V gives CDR1 SGHDT, CDR2 YYEEEE. Combining the CDR3 with reference TRBV5-6 and TRBJ1-6 gives the whole variable domain DAGVTQSPTHLIKTRGQQVTLRCSPKSGHDTVSWYQQALGQGPQFIFQYYEEEERQRGNFPDRFSGHQFPNYSSELNVNALLLGDSALYLCASSWRTGRSPLHFGNGTRLTVT.

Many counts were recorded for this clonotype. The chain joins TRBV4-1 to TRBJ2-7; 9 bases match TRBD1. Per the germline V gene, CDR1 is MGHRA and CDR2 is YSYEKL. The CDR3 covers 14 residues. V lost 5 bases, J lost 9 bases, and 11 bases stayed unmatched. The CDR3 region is CASSEGQGPRGQYF. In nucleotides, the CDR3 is TGCGCCAGCAGCGAAGGACAGGGGCCAAGGGGGCAGTACTTC.

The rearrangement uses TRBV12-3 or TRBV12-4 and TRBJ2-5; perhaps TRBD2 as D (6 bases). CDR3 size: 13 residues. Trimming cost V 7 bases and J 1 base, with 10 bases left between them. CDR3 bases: TGTGCCAGCACCCCCGGGAGCCAAGAGACCCAGTACTTC. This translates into CASTPGSQETQYF.

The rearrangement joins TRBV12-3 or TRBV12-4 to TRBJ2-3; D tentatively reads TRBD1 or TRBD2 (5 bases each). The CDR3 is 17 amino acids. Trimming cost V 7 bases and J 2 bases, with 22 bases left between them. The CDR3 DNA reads TGTGCCAGCACCATCCCGGGGCCCAACCCCCCCACAGATACGCAGTATTTT. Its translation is CASTIPGPNPPTDTQYF.

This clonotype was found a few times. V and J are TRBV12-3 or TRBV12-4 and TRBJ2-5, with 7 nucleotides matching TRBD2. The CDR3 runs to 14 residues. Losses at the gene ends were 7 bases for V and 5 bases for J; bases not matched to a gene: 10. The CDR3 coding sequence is TGTGCCAGCACCCCCAACGGGGGGTCCGAGACCCAGTACTTC. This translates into CASTPNGGSETQYF.

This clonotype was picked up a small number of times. The CDR3 DNA reads as TGTGCCATCAGTGCCCCTGTGGGAGCAGTTGGCGACAATGGCTACACCTTC. It translates to CAISAPVGAVGDNGYTF. The chain uses TRBV10-3 and TRBJ1-2; D is unclear. Trimming cost V 4 bases and J 6 bases, with 24 bases left between them. The CDR3 length is 17 residues. From germline, CDR1 is ENHRY and CDR2 SYGVKD.

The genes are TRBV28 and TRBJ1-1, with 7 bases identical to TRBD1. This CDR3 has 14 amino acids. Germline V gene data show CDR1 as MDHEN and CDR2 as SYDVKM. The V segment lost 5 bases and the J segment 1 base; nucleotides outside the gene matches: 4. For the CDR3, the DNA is TGTGCCAGCAGTCGATGGACAGGGAACACTGAAGCTTTCTTT. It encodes CASSRWTGNTEAFF.

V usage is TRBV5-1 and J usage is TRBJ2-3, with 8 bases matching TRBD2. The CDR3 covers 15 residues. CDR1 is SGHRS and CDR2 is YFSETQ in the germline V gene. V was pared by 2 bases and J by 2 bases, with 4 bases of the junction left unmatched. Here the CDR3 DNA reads TGCGCCAGCAGCTTATCAGCGGGGGCCACAGATACGCAGTATTTT. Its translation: CASSLSAGATDTQYF.

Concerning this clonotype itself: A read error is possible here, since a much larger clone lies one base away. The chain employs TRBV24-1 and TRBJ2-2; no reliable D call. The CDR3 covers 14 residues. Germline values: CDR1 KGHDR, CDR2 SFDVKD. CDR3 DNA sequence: TGTGACACCAGTGATCCCTTCCCGCCCGGGGAGCTGTTTTTT. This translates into CDTSDPFPPGELFF.

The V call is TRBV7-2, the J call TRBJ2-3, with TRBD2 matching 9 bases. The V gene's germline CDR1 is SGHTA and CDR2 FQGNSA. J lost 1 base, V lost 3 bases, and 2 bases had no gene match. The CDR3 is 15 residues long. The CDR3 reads CASSFRLAGTDTQYF. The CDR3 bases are TGTGCCAGCAGCTTCAGACTAGCGGGCACAGATACGCAGTATTTT. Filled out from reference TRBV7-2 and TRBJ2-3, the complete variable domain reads GAGVSQSPSNKVTEKGKDVELRCDPISGHTALYWYRQSLGQGLEFLIYFQGNSAPDKSGLPSDRFSAERTGGSVSTLTIQRTQQEDSAVYLCASSFRLAGTDTQYFGPGTRLTVL.

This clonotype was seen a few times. CDR3 loop: CASGGQFGELFF. DNA for the CDR3: TGTGCCAGCGGAGGACAGTTCGGGGAGCTGTTTTTT. The chain links TRBV7-9 to TRBJ2-2; D perhaps matches TRBD1 (6 bases). The CDR3 extends over 12 amino acids. The V and J ends lost 8 bases and 7 bases respectively, with 11 bases between them. Germline V gene data show CDR1 as SEHNR and CDR2 as FQNEAQ (reference sequence).

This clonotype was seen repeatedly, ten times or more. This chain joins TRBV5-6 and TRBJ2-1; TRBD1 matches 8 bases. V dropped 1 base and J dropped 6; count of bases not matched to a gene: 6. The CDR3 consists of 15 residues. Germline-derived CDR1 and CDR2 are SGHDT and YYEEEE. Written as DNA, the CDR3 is TGTGCCAGCAGCTTGAAGGACAGGGTCACCAATGAGCAGTTCTTC. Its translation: CASSLKDRVTNEQFF.